The sequence of this T cell receptor (beta chain) was determined in a study of blood T cell repertoires in COVID-19 (dated by TCRdb to the early 2020s). Describing the broader study: Samples from collaborators originated in the United States, Italy and Spain and spanned both the acute and convalescent phases of COVID-19. A freely available public database, intended as a resource for researchers studying the immune response to SARS-CoV-2, is where the repertoires were released. Where HLA class I and class II types were available, the types were taken from metadata supplied by the sample provider, not from assay-based typing. The sample metadata nearly always contained a de-identified subject ID, COVID-19 status, age in years and sex. The dataset comprised deeply sampled blood TCRbeta repertoires from subjects exposed to, actively infected with, or recovered from COVID-19. Samples came from the ongoing ImmuneRACE study (first 160 participants) plus 1,254 subjects from 6 global collaborators. The material from the prospective study consisted of cDNA or gDNA derived from T cells, B-cell-depleted T cells, or PBMCs. The research as a whole found: The quantity of clinical and demographic metadata differed by source and by participant and was supplied without curation.

Between the V and J ends, shortened by 5 bases and 4 bases respectively, the junction contains 10 bases. Measured from the cysteine to the phenylalanine, the CDR3 is 13 residues long. Only CDR3 DNA remains: 39 bases, in frame from the first base. In the germline V gene, CDR1 corresponds to SGHTA and CDR2 to FQGNSA. Participants in the prospective study were aged about 18 to 100 years, lived in under 30 United States geographic areas, and enrolled through a virtual design. In the prospective study, cohorts were assigned on the basis of participant-reported clinical history obtained from a screening survey and a study questionnaire. For ImmuneRACE Cohort 3, a participant was defined as recovered based on two consecutive negative NP/OP PCR tests, clearance by a healthcare professional, or resolution of symptoms. In the prospective study, whole blood, serum and a nasopharyngeal or oropharyngeal swab were collected from each participant by mobile phlebotomists. Prospective study participants could optionally give additional blood draws and questionnaires over a roughly two-month period. Blood samples from the prospective study were shipped frozen or at room temperature prior to DNA extraction.

As regards this clone: This receptor's antigen is unknown. One base away there is no much larger clone; base qualities are not given.

The immunoSEQ Assay, a bias-controlled multiplex PCR, was used to amplify TCRbeta CDR3 regions from genomic DNA. As for the authors' bioinformatics: Nucleated cell counts per sample were estimated from amplification of reference gene primers within the assay. To quantify the absolute abundance of each unique TCRbeta CDR3 rearrangement, sequence reads were collapsed and filtered. Productive Simpson clonality was computed per sample as the square root of Simpson's diversity index over productive rearrangements. This immuneACCESS table, as held by TCRdb, lists in-frame sequences with V and J called but not all clones. Of the missing ones, under half trace to an unresolved V gene in checked studies; the others have no known cause. V and J calls and clone size are given by that table; D and trimming were obtained from the DNA. A total of under 300,000 clones appear in this sample, 88% of them only once. The ten top clones hold approximately 1% of the sample.

The sequence links TRBV7-2 to TRBJ2-3, with a tentative D gene TRBD1 over 6 matching bases. The clonotype originates from a woman aged 30 to 39 who had recovered from COVID-19. The sequenced material came from PBMCs or T cells enriched from blood (not recorded which). The CDR3 sequence is CASSARTADTQYF. The DNA sequence follows: TGTGCCAGCAGCGCCCGGACAGCAGATACGCAGTATTTT.